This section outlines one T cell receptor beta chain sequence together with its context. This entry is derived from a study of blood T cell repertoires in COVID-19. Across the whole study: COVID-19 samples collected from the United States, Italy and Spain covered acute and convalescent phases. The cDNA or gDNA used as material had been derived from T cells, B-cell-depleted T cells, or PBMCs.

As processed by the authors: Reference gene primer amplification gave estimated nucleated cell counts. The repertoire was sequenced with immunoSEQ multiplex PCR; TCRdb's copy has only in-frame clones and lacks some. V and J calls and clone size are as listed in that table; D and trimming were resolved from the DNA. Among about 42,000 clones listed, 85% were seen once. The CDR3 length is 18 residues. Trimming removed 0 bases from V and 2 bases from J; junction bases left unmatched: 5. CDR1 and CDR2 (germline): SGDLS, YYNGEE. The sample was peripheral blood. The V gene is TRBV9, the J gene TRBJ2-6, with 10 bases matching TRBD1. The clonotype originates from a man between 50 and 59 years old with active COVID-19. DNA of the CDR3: TGTGCCAGCAGCGTAGGCGGACAGGGGGTAACTGGGGCCAACGTCCTGACTTTC. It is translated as CASSVGGQGVTGANVLTF. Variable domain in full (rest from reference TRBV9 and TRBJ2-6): DSGVTQTPKHLITATGQRVTLRCSPRSGDLSVYWYQQSLDQGLQFLIQYYNGEERAKGNILERFSAQQFPDLHSELNLSSLELGDSALYFCASSVGGQGVTGANVLTFGAGSRLTVL.